One sample yielded the 20 T cell receptor beta chains listed below, sequenced in a study of T-cell memory formation after mild COVID-19. TCRdb itself ran the 5' RACE reads through MiXCR, one entry per CDR3 protein. The sample yields fewer than 400,000 distinct CDR3 sequences, about a sixth seen once. Sequences were obtained from PBMCs or a T cell subset sorted from them (not recorded which). These receptors were collected from a man aged 18 to 35 who had mild COVID-19 (a few samples of this study predate the infection). Cell type and time point are not known.

This clonotype has just a few counts. The chain has TRBV5-4 and TRBJ2-7; D possibly uses TRBD1 or TRBD2 (5 bases each). The V and J ends lost 3 bases and 3 bases respectively, with 19 bases between them. Germline lookup yields CDR1 SGHNT and CDR2 YYREEE (reference sequence). The CDR3 sequence is 16 residues long. CDR3: CASSSGTGPSIYEQYF. In DNA, the CDR3 is TGTGCCAGCAGCTCTGGGACGGGACCGTCCATCTACGAGCAGTACTTC.

The CDR3 nucleotides read TGTGCCAGCAGCCAGTCTAGCGGGGGCCTAGGGAATGAGCAGTTCTTC. This codes for CASSQSSGGLGNEQFF. The chain combines TRBV3-1 with TRBJ2-1; TRBD2 matches 10 bases. Germline V gene data show CDR1 as LGHDT and CDR2 as YNNKEL (reference sequence). J gave up 7 bases and V 3 bases, and 9 bases lay outside the gene matches. This CDR3 region has 16 residues.

This clonotype occurred a few times. Written as DNA, the CDR3 is TGTGCCAGCAGTTTAGCGACAGGGGTCATAACTAACTATGGCTACACCTTC. As protein: CASSLATGVITNYGYTF. The gene calls are TRBV6-5 and TRBJ1-2; TRBD1 matches 8 bases. Germline V gene data show CDR1 as MNHEY and CDR2 as SVGAGI. Trimming at V came to 4 bases and at J to 0 bases, leaving 10 bases not matched to a gene. The CDR3 totals 17 residues.

The V gene is TRBV28, the J gene TRBJ2-5, with D possibly called TRBD1 or TRBD2 (5 bases each). In germline, CDR1 is MDHEN, CDR2 SYDVKM. This CDR3 comprises 16 residues. Trimming shortened V by 3 bases and J by 4 bases, and 18 bases separated the two germline ends. The CDR3 bases are TGTGCCAGCAGTTTGGGGGACCGCGCAAATAGAGAGACCCAGTACTTC. Translation gives CASSLGDRANRETQYF.

The genes are TRBV6-1 and TRBJ2-2, with D hard to call. This CDR3 is 15 amino acids long. Trimming took off 6 bases at V and 1 base at J, with 12 bases between the two ends. CDR1 and CDR2 from the germline V gene are MNHNS and SASEGT. As DNA, the CDR3 is TGTGCCAGCAGAGTTTCCGACGGGAACACCGGGGAGCTGTTTTTT. Translating it yields CASRVSDGNTGELFF.

This chain connects TRBV4-1 to TRBJ2-7; D remains ambiguous. The CDR3 runs 15 residues. CDR1 is MGHRA, CDR2 YSYEKL, per germline. V was clipped by 5 bases and J by 2 bases, with 16 bases between them. The CDR3 reads CASSGPPGVTYEQYF. As DNA, the CDR3 is TGCGCCAGCAGCGGCCCCCCTGGCGTAACCTACGAGCAGTACTTC.

This chain connects TRBV7-2 to TRBJ1-5, with 7 bases aligning to TRBD1. CDR3 length equals 14 residues. Trimming removed 4 bases from V and 5 bases from J; junction bases left unmatched: 5. CDR1 and CDR2 (germline): SGHTA, FQGNSA. CDR3 protein: CASSSGQADQPQHF. CDR3 in DNA: TGTGCCAGCAGCTCTGGACAGGCGGATCAGCCCCAGCATTTT.

A few counts support this clonotype. The gene calls are TRBV27 and TRBJ2-1, with TRBD2 as a possible D gene (6 bases). The CDR3 spans 16 residues. Trimming shortened V by 5 bases and J by 3 bases, and 17 bases separated the two germline ends. From germline, CDR1 is MNHEY and CDR2 SMNVEV (reference sequence). Written as DNA, the CDR3 is TGTGCCAGCAGTGCCCTTTTGCGGGGAAGCTACAATGAGCAGTTCTTC. Amino acid sequence: CASSALLRGSYNEQFF.

This chain links TRBV10-2 with TRBJ2-2; D remains ambiguous. Germline V gives CDR1 WSHSY, CDR2 SAAADI. The ends were cut back, 3 bases at V and 0 bases at J, with 8 bases in the middle. The length of the CDR3 is 15 residues. The CDR3 DNA is TGCGCCAGCAGTGATCCAGGTGCGAACACCGGGGAGCTGTTTTTT. Protein sequence: CASSDPGANTGELFF.

This clonotype was picked up many times. V usage is TRBV4-3 and J usage is TRBJ1-5, with D perhaps TRBD1 (5 bases). This CDR3 contains 13 residues. Germline-derived CDR1 and CDR2 are LGHNA and YSLEER. The V and J ends lost 4 bases and 4 bases respectively, with 8 bases between them. The CDR3 sequence: CASSLGENQPQHF. In DNA form, the CDR3 reads TGCGCCAGCAGCCTGGGGGAGAATCAGCCCCAGCATTTT.

The table lists this clonotype with a few counts. The V call is TRBV10-2, the J call TRBJ1-5; D call uncertain. CDR3 length equals 9 residues. The germline V gene encodes CDR1 WSHSY and CDR2 SAAADI. V was shortened by 8 bases and J by 9 bases, with 5 bases between the two germline ends. Here the CDR3 DNA reads TGCGCCAGCGGATGGCCCCAGCATTTT. Its protein is CASGWPQHF.

This clonotype turned up a few times. The J gene is TRBJ1-3, the V gene TRBV29-1; D call uncertain. This CDR3 is 13 amino acids long. Germline values: CDR1 SQVTM, CDR2 ANQGSEA. V shed 7 bases and J shed 4 bases, with 14 bases lying between them. The CDR3 coding sequence is TGCAGCGCCCTACGATTTGAGGGAAACACCATATATTTT. This encodes CSALRFEGNTIYF.

The rearrangement joins TRBV19 to TRBJ2-3; TRBD2 is a possible D gene (5 bases). CDR1 is LNHDA and CDR2 is SQIVND in the germline V gene (reference sequence). The CDR3 sequence is 13 residues long. V lost 5 bases, J lost 5 bases, and 11 bases lay in between. The CDR3 DNA sequence: TGTGCCAGTAGTCAGCGAGCGGAAGATACGCAGTATTTT. Protein: CASSQRAEDTQYF.

This chain links TRBV7-2 with TRBJ2-3; 12 bases agree with TRBD2. In germline, CDR1 is SGHTA, CDR2 FQGNSA. The CDR3 loop spans 17 amino acids. Losses at the gene ends were 4 bases for V and 0 bases for J; bases not matched to a gene: 5. CDR3 nucleotide sequence: TGTGCCAGCAGCTCGGGACTAGCGGGTTATAGCACAGATACGCAGTATTTT. Its translation is CASSSGLAGYSTDTQYF.

This clonotype was counted a few times. The genes are TRBV29-1 and TRBJ2-5, with 7 nucleotides matching TRBD1. CDR3 size: 13 residues. The trim removed 7 bases at V and 4 bases at J, leaving 9 bases unmatched. Germline assignment: CDR1 SQVTM and CDR2 ANQGSEA. CDR3 protein: CSAARGQGETQYF. CDR3 nucleotides: TGCAGCGCTGCTAGGGGGCAAGGAGAGACCCAGTACTTC.

The chain links TRBV5-5 to TRBJ2-5, with TRBD2 identical over 7 bases. The germline gives CDR1 SGHKS, CDR2 YYEKEE (reference sequence). With V trimmed by 6 bases and J by 4 bases, 9 bases remained unmatched. The CDR3 is 14 amino acids. The CDR3 spells CASTPRAGVETQYF. CDR3 coding DNA: TGTGCCAGCACCCCCCGGGCGGGGGTAGAGACCCAGTACTTC.

The CDR3 region has the DNA TGCGCCAGCAGAGCGAGACAGGAGCAAGAGACCCAGTACTTC. Translation gives CASRARQEQETQYF. The chain is built from TRBV5-1 and TRBJ2-5, with a weak D call TRBD1 (6 bases). Trimming pared 5 bases from V and 2 bases from J, leaving 13 bases between. Germline V gene lookup returns CDR1 SGHRS and CDR2 YFSETQ. The CDR3 extends over 14 amino acids.

This chain links TRBV29-1 with TRBJ1-2; 7 bases map to TRBD1. The V and J ends lost 5 bases and 8 bases, in that order; junction bases with no gene match: 20. Per germline, CDR1 SQVTM and CDR2 ANQGSEA. The CDR3 length is 16 residues. CDR3 coding DNA: TGCAGCGTTTGCCCCGCCGGGCCAGGGGGTCCGGGAGGCTACACCTTC. The encoded protein is CSVCPAGPGGPGGYTF.

This clonotype was picked up many times. V is TRBV7-9 and J is TRBJ2-1; D is possibly TRBD1 (7 bases). The CDR3 extends over 13 amino acids. Looked up from germline, CDR1 is SEHNR and CDR2 is FQNEAQ (reference sequence). Trimming pared 6 bases from V and 4 bases from J, leaving 10 bases between. CDR3 residues: CASRRDSYNEQFF. For the CDR3, the DNA is TGTGCCAGCAGGCGGGACAGTTACAATGAGCAGTTCTTC.

This clonotype occurred a few times. The DNA of the CDR3 is TGTGCCAGCAGCGCGGGACCAACAAACACTGAAGCTTTCTTT. Its translation is CASSAGPTNTEAFF. The chain couples TRBV7-6 to TRBJ1-1; a weak D match, TRBD1 (5 bases). There are 14 residues in the CDR3. Germline V lookup: CDR1 SGHVS, CDR2 FNYEAQ. The V gene lost 5 bases and the J gene lost 2 bases, with 12 bases spanning the gap.